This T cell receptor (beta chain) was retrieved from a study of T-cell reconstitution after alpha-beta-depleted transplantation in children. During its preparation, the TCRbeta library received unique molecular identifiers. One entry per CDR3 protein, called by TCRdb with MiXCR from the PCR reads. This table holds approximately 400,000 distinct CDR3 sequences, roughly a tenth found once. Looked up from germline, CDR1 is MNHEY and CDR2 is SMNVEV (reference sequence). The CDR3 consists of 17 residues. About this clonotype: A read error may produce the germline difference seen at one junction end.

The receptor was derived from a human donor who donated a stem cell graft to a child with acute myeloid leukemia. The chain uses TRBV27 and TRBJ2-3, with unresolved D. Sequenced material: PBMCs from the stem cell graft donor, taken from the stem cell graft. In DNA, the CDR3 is TGTGCCAGCAGCTTATCGGGCCCCTACCCTTCCACAGAGGCCCAGTATTTT. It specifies CASSLSGPYPSTEAQYF.